The clone carrying this T cell receptor (beta chain) was found a few times. The record originates from a study of blood T cell repertoires in COVID-19. This CDR3 has 13 residues. Trimming stripped 2 bases from V and 3 bases from J, with 6 bases between. Germline CDR1 is SGHTA and CDR2 is FQGNSA. The method was immunoSEQ multiplex PCR; TCRdb's version includes in-frame clones alone and lacks a portion of them. The table has 170,000 or so clones, 84% seen once; the top ten hold 13% to 15%. This receptor was identified in a man aged 18 to 29 with active or convalescent COVID-19. This chain links TRBV7-2 with TRBJ2-3; D gene ambiguous. The sequencing sample was made of peripheral blood. CDR3: CASSLSQTDTQYF. The CDR3 DNA reads as TGTGCCAGCAGCTTATCCCAGACAGATACGCAGTATTTT.